The T cell receptor (beta chain) described here comes from a study of CD4 and CD8 cells across lung adenocarcinoma regions. By proportion, this clonotype is large. Samples came from patients with localized non-small cell lung adenocarcinoma. Germline V lookup: CDR1 WNHNN, CDR2 SYGVQD (reference sequence). This CDR3 spans 18 amino acids. In TCRdb, the PCR reads were re-called with MiXCR into one record per CDR3 protein. This table holds roughly 3,700 distinct CDR3 sequences, roughly half found once. The sample taken for sequencing was CD4+ T cells from the margin of a lung tumor. The TCR originated in a female donor with lung adenocarcinoma. The CD4 and CD8 labels of this study may be unreliable. V usage is TRBV10-1 and J usage is TRBJ2-1, with D perhaps TRBD2 (5 bases). The DNA end is a closer match to TRBJ2-7, so the J assignment may be wrong. The CDR3 reads CASNARIFTREVGYEQYF. DNA for the CDR3: TGCGCCAGCAATGCCCGAATTTTTACTAGGGAAGTAGGCTACGAGCAGTACTTC.